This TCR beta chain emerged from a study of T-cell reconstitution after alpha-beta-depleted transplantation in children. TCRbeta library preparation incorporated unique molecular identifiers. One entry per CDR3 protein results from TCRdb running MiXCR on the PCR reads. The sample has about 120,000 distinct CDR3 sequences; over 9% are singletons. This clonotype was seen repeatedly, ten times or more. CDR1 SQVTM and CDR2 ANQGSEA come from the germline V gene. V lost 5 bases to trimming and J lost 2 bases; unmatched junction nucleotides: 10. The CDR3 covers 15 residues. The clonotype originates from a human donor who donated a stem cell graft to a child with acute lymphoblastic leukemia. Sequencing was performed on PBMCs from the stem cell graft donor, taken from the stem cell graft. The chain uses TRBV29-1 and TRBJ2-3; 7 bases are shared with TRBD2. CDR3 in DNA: TGCAGCGTTCTCCAAACTAGCGTAGACACAGATACGCAGTATTTT. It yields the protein CSVLQTSVDTDTQYF.